This T cell receptor beta chain was retrieved from a study of blood T cell repertoires in COVID-19. Whole-study context: The study drew acute and convalescent COVID-19 samples from the United States, Italy and Spain. Sources were T cells, B-cell-depleted T cells, or PBMCs; the material itself was cDNA or gDNA.

Original methodology: Researchers report that nucleated cell counts were estimated from reference gene primer amplification. Generated by immunoSEQ multiplex PCR, the TCRdb table keeps only in-frame clones and is missing some. The V and J calls and clone size come from that table; D and trimming were worked out from the DNA. This repertoire shows roughly 79,000 clones, about 87% found once; its top ten account for roughly 6.1%. In germline, CDR1 is WSHSY, CDR2 SAAADI. This CDR3 comprises 13 residues. V was pared by 8 bases and J by 7 bases, with 14 bases between. The clonotype was recovered from a woman in her 50s with acute or convalescent COVID-19. The J gene is TRBJ2-2, the V gene TRBV10-2; TRBD2 is a possible D gene (5 bases). The specimen was peripheral blood. The CDR3 sequence: CASAWTAHGELFF. The CDR3 DNA is TGCGCCAGCGCGTGGACTGCCCACGGGGAGCTGTTTTTT.